Shown below are 10 T cell receptor beta chains from a single sample sequenced in a study of T cells in localized non-small cell lung cancer. Libraries were prepared by immunoSEQ multiplex PCR; TCRdb keeps only in-frame clonotypes and omits some of them. The repertoire holds roughly 38,000 clones, with around 87% as singletons. The source was peripheral blood, collected before any cancer treatment. The receptors come from a man aged 18 to 55 with stage I lung adenocarcinoma.

This chain links TRBV7-2 with TRBJ2-3, with D uncertain. Germline V gene data show CDR1 as SGHTA and CDR2 as FQGNSA. V gave up 1 base and J gave up 2 bases, with 10 bases separating them. This CDR3 is built from 15 residues. The CDR3 loop is CASSLVIGFTDTQYF. CDR3 bases: TGTGCCAGCAGCTTAGTGATAGGCTTCACAGATACGCAGTATTTT.

This clone was observed a few times. The chain recombines TRBV28 with TRBJ1-3; D is perhaps TRBD1 (5 bases). V was trimmed by 6 bases and J by 9 bases, leaving 15 bases between them. Germline lookup yields CDR1 MDHEN and CDR2 SYDVKM. The CDR3 has 13 residues. CDR3 region: CASRAEGVGTIYF. Here the CDR3 DNA reads TGTGCCAGCAGGGCCGAAGGGGTCGGCACCATATATTTT.

The rearrangement uses TRBV6-6 and TRBJ1-2; 7 nucleotides align to TRBD1. Trimming cost V 4 bases and J 8 bases; bases outside gene matches: 7. Germline lookup yields CDR1 MNHNY and CDR2 SVGAGI (reference sequence). The CDR3 covers 13 residues. The CDR3 DNA follows: TGTGCCAGCAGTTTTGAGGGGGCATACGGCTACACCTTC. Protein product: CASSFEGAYGYTF.

The V gene is TRBV4-2, the J gene TRBJ2-6, with 10 bases aligning to TRBD1. V lost 4 bases, J lost 8 bases, and 2 bases stayed unmatched. This CDR3 is 14 amino acids long. Germline V gene sequence: CDR1 LGHNA, CDR2 YNFKEQ. In DNA form, the CDR3 reads TGTGCCAGCAGCCCGGGACAGGGGACCAACGTCCTGACTTTC. Translating gives CASSPGQGTNVLTF.

The CDR3 DNA reads TGTGCCAGCAGCTCGGAGGGCCTCTATGGCTACACCTTC. This sequence encodes CASSSEGLYGYTF. The chain is built from TRBV5-4 and TRBJ1-2; D is undetermined. The CDR3 runs to 13 residues. Deletions cut 3 bases from V and 4 bases from J, with 10 bases between. CDR1 SGHNT and CDR2 YYREEE come from the germline V gene (reference sequence).

This rearrangement joins TRBV9 to TRBJ1-3, with TRBD1 matching 8 bases. This CDR3 is 16 amino acids long. Germline-derived CDR1 and CDR2 are SGDLS and YYNGEE. After removal of 4 bases from V and 4 bases from J, the junction contained 10 bases not matched to a gene. The CDR3, as DNA: TGTGCCAGCAGCCTCCGGACAGGGAGAGAAGGAAACACCATATATTTT. Translated: CASSLRTGREGNTIYF.

The chain recombines TRBV10-3 with TRBJ2-3; tentative D call: TRBD2 (5 bases). V gave up 0 bases and J gave up 3 bases, with 7 bases separating them. The CDR3 is made up of 14 amino acids. The germline gives CDR1 ENHRY, CDR2 SYGVKD. CDR3 sequence: CAISESTGTDTQYF. The CDR3 DNA follows: TGTGCCATCAGTGAGTCGACGGGAACAGATACGCAGTATTTT.

This sequence joins TRBV6-6 and TRBJ1-1, with D uncertain. Germline V gives CDR1 MNHNY, CDR2 SVGAGI (reference sequence). Trimming stripped 5 bases from V and 7 bases from J, with 14 bases between. This CDR3 region has 13 residues. CDR3 loop: CASSPYIESEAFF. CDR3 in DNA: TGTGCCAGCAGTCCCTACATAGAAAGTGAAGCTTTCTTT.

The gene calls are TRBV28 and TRBJ2-5, with D hard to call. The CDR3 covers 15 residues. Germline loops: CDR1 MDHEN, CDR2 SYDVKM. The V end lost 3 bases, the J end lost 4 bases, and 15 bases lay between the germline ends. The CDR3, as DNA: TGTGCCAGCAGTTTGAGGTCCCCGGGCGGAGAGACCCAGTACTTC. Amino acids: CASSLRSPGGETQYF.

V usage is TRBV30 and J usage is TRBJ1-2; 8 nucleotides line up with TRBD1. V was pared by 0 bases and J by 11 bases, with 14 bases of the junction left unmatched. The CDR3 is 15 residues long. Germline CDR1 is GTSNPN and CDR2 is SVGIG (reference sequence). For the CDR3, the DNA is TGTGCCTGGAGTGTGGGGACAGGAGCTTCTGTAGGTTACACCTTC. Protein: CAWSVGTGASVGYTF.